Listed below are T cell receptor beta chains from one sample, sequenced in a study of OX40 agonist ivuxolimab in advanced cancers. Measured with immunoSEQ multiplex PCR; TCRdb has only the in-frame clones, and not every one. The sample contains just under 9,000 clones, about nine tenths of which appear only once. The source was CD4+ or CD8+ T cells sorted from blood, collected in a trial of the OX40 agonist ivuxolimab. The origin of the receptors is an adult with an advanced solid tumor such as melanoma, head and neck, liver or kidney cancer. Both conserved end residues are trimmed from each CDR3. The order of the fields is J gene, V gene, clone size, CDR3 protein. Clone size is not always given. Where it is, it says once, few, many or a class for expanded clones.

J: TRBJ2-2
V: TRBV19
size: NA
CDR3: ASSPPDRAGELF

J: TRBJ1-1
V: TRBV9
size: NA
CDR3: ASSVGGLTEAF

J: TRBJ2-1
V: TRBV5-1
size: NA
CDR3: ASSFRDSEF

J: TRBJ2-7
V: TRBV5-8
size: NA
CDR3: ASSLRLRSYEQY

J: TRBJ2-7
V: TRBV7-3
size: NA
CDR3: ASSTSGSGYEQY

J: TRBJ1-3
V: TRBV10-3
size: NA
CDR3: AIIEDLISGNTIY

J: TRBJ2-1
V: TRBV5-5
size: NA
CDR3: ASSDLQF

J: TRBJ2-1
V: TRBV11-2
size: NA
CDR3: ASSLERGWGNEQF

J: TRBJ2-7
V: TRBV2
size: NA
CDR3: ASILGLADSYEQY

J: TRBJ1-4
V: TRBV19
size: NA
CDR3: ASIGVAGKSSNEKLF

J: TRBJ1-1
V: TRBV4-3
size: NA
CDR3: ASSQETGVHTEAF

J: TRBJ2-2
V: TRBV7-9
size: NA
CDR3: ASSRSGTGYTGELF

J: TRBJ2-7
V: TRBV5-4
size: NA
CDR3: ASSLGGQSSYEQY

J: TRBJ1-5
V: TRBV27
size: few
CDR3: ASSLELNQPQH

J: TRBJ1-2
V: TRBV4-3
size: NA
CDR3: ASSQDQAARGALNYGYT

J: TRBJ2-2
V: TRBV9
size: NA
CDR3: ASTPGTPTRYTGELF

J: TRBJ1-1
V: TRBV27
size: NA
CDR3: ASSLFVYDRNTEAF

J: TRBJ2-1
V: TRBV27
size: NA
CDR3: ASSLRDSNNEQF

J: TRBJ1-2
V: TRBV19
size: NA
CDR3: ASRESSSTGYT

J: TRBJ2-5
V: TRBV15
size: NA
CDR3: ATSRESRPIETQY

J: TRBJ2-3
V: TRBV9
size: once
CDR3: ASSDWEADTQY

J: TRBJ1-2
V: TRBV10-3
size: NA
CDR3: AISEREYGYT

J: TRBJ2-7
V: TRBV5-4
size: NA
CDR3: ASSVDRGIVYEQY

J: TRBJ1-2
V: TRBV6-5
size: NA
CDR3: ASSFRDETYGYT

J: TRBJ2-1
V: TRBV7-9
size: once
CDR3: ASRSSGGSSYNEQF

J: TRBJ2-1
V: TRBV5-1
size: NA
CDR3: ASSFQTGNMHNEQF

J: TRBJ2-1
V: TRBV6-5
size: NA
CDR3: ASSYRAGGTTNGQF

J: TRBJ2-7
V: TRBV7-9
size: NA
CDR3: ASSPPGTGAYEQY

J: TRBJ1-4
V: TRBV11-3
size: NA
CDR3: ASSLPRGGREKLF

J: TRBJ2-3
V: TRBV19
size: once
CDR3: ASSIQNTDTQY

J: TRBJ2-1
V: TRBV9
size: NA
CDR3: ASSVVWTSGSNEQF

J: TRBJ2-1
V: TRBV27
size: NA
CDR3: ASSLYNEQF

J: TRBJ2-5
V: TRBV14
size: once
CDR3: ASSSKPTGRETQY

J: TRBJ2-7
V: TRBV2
size: NA
CDR3: ASSDLEGDLTYEQY

J: TRBJ2-7
V: TRBV2
size: NA
CDR3: ASRLETASGGPGEQY

J: TRBJ1-2
V: TRBV19
size: once
CDR3: ASSMPRDSGGNA

J: TRBJ2-2
V: TRBV19
size: NA
CDR3: ASSIVGPRSGTGELF

J: TRBJ2-7
V: TRBV11-2
size: NA
CDR3: ASSPIDRAWDEQY

J: TRBJ1-3
V: TRBV14
size: NA
CDR3: ASSKILRGPGNTIY

J: TRBJ1-2
V: TRBV6-6
size: NA
CDR3: ASSSSGLWGYT

J: TRBJ1-3
V: TRBV5-1
size: NA
CDR3: ASSLVGFGNTIY

J: TRBJ1-1
V: TRBV7-9
size: few
CDR3: ASSFPGTLMEAF

J: TRBJ2-2
V: TRBV29-1
size: NA
CDR3: SVEDPTNGELF

J: TRBJ1-6
V: TRBV6-1
size: NA
CDR3: ASGGNNSPLH

J: TRBJ2-5
V: TRBV10-1
size: NA
CDR3: ASSESRERGKETQY

J: TRBJ2-2
V: TRBV7-9
size: NA
CDR3: ASSLARTTGELF

J: TRBJ1-1
V: TRBV20-1
size: NA
CDR3: SARDNSEAF

J: TRBJ2-7
V: TRBV7-9
size: NA
CDR3: ASSGPKSRNAYEQY

J: TRBJ2-1
V: TRBV15
size: NA
CDR3: ATSREWGPYNEQF

J: TRBJ1-3
V: TRBV6-6
size: NA
CDR3: ASAQGNTIY

J: TRBJ2-1
V: TRBV6-5
size: NA
CDR3: ASRRQGWDEQF

J: TRBJ1-1
V: TRBV28
size: NA
CDR3: ASSPGVNTEAF

J: TRBJ1-2
V: TRBV28
size: NA
CDR3: ASSFIVPQGLIYGYT

J: TRBJ1-4
V: TRBV18
size: NA
CDR3: ASSSEGATNEKLF

J: TRBJ1-1
V: TRBV7-8
size: NA
CDR3: ASSLDSYFTEAF

J: TRBJ2-5
V: TRBV27
size: NA
CDR3: ASSFGLAGSETQY

J: TRBJ1-6
V: TRBV7-9
size: NA
CDR3: ASSQESGTGEYSPLH

J: TRBJ2-1
V: TRBV6-5
size: NA
CDR3: ASSYTAYNEQF

J: TRBJ1-1
V: TRBV2
size: NA
CDR3: ASRREGAF